This T cell receptor (beta chain) was found in a study of blood T cell repertoires in COVID-19. Across the whole study: Spain, Italy and the United States supplied samples that represented acute and convalescent COVID-19.

Methods used by the authors: The authors estimated nucleated cell counts from reference gene primer amplification. Profiled with immunoSEQ multiplex PCR; TCRdb holds only in-frame clones, not every one. That table is the source of V, J and clone size, and D and trimming were worked out from the DNA. Among hundreds of thousands of clones listed, 90% were seen once. The trim removed 6 bases at V and 4 bases at J, leaving 10 bases unmatched. Germline values: CDR1 LNHDA, CDR2 SQIVND (reference sequence). The CDR3 is 15 residues long. In terms of age and location, participants ranged from roughly 18 to 95 years and lived in 24 US areas. Assignment of participants to cohorts was predicated upon participant-reported clinical history.

The chain employs TRBV19 and TRBJ1-2, with 8 bases that match TRBD1. This TCR was sampled from a young woman with acute COVID-19. The material sequenced was PBMCs or T cells enriched from blood (not recorded which). The CDR3 bases are TGTGCCAGTAGGATACAGGGGGGCTCGCTCTATGGCTACACCTTC. Amino acids: CASRIQGGSLYGYTF.